The clone carrying this T cell receptor beta chain occurred many times. Antigen specificity is unknown. This record belongs to a study of T cells after yellow fever vaccination. Overall study context: Libraries from low-cell-number fractions were prepared with the SMART-Seq v4 Ultra Low Input RNA kit.

Study observations and caveats: Clones from primary vaccination mostly reappeared after the booster (roughly 95% CD4, approximately 86% CD8). Compared with primary, the secondary response was weaker and peaked at day 5, not 15.

TCRdb re-analysed the 5' RACE reads in MiXCR, keeping a single row per CDR3 protein. The sample lists about 69,000 distinct CDR3 sequences, 5% to 6.5% occurring once. CDR1 SGHRS and CDR2 YFSETQ come from the germline V gene. The CDR3 loop spans 13 amino acids. V was trimmed by 0 bases and J by 7 bases, leaving 7 bases between them. The gene calls are TRBV5-1 and TRBJ2-2; D unresolved. The sample here was CD4+ T cells sorted from PBMCs, taken more than 13 days after the first yellow fever vaccination. The receptor comes from a man aged 18 to 29 who received the YFV17D yellow fever vaccine. The CDR3 DNA follows: TGCGCCAGCAGCTTGGTTACAGACGGGGAGCTGTTTTTT. Protein product: CASSLVTDGELFF.